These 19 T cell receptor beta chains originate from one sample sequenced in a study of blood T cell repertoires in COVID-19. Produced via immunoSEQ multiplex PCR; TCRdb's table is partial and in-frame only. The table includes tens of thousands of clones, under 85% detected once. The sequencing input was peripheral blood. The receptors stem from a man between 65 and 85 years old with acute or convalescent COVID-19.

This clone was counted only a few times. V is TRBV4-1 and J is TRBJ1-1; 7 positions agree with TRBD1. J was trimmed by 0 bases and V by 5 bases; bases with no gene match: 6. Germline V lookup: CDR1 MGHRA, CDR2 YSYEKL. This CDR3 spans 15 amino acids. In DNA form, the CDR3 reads TGCGCCAGCAGCTCAACCGGGACAGTGAACACTGAAGCTTTCTTT. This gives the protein CASSSTGTVNTEAFF.

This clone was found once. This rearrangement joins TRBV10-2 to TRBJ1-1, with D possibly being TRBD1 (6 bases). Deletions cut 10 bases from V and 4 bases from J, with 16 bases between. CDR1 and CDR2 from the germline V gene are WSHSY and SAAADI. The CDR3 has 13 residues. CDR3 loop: CATIQGGSTEAFF. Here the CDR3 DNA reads TGCGCCACCATACAGGGCGGGAGCACTGAAGCTTTCTTT.

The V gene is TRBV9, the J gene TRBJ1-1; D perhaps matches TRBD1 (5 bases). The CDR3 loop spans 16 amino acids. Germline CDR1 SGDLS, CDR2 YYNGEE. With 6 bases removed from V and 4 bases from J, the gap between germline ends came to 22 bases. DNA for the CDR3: TGTGCCAGCACCCTTGGGGCAGCCCGGACCGGCACTGAAGCTTTCTTT. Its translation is CASTLGAARTGTEAFF. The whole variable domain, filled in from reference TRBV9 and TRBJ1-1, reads DSGVTQTPKHLITATGQRVTLRCSPRSGDLSVYWYQQSLDQGLQFLIQYYNGEERAKGNILERFSAQQFPDLHSELNLSSLELGDSALYFCASTLGAARTGTEAFFGQGTRLTVV.

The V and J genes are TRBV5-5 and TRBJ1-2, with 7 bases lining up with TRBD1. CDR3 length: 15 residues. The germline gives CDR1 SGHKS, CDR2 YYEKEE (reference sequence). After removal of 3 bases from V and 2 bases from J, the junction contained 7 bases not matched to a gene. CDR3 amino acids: CASSSEGQPNYGYTF. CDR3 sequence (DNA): TGTGCCAGCAGCTCAGAGGGACAGCCAAACTATGGCTACACCTTC.

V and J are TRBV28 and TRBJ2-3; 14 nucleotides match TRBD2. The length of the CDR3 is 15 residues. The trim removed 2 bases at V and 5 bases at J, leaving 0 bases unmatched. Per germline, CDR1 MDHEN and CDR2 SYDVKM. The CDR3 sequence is CASSLGTSGRDTQYF. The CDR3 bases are TGTGCCAGCAGTTTAGGGACTAGCGGGAGAGATACGCAGTATTTT.

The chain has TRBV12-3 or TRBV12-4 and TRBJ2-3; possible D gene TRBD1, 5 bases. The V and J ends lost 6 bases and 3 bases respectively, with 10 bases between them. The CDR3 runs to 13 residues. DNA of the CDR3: TGTGCCAGCAGACTGTACAGGACAGATACGCAGTATTTT. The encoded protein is CASRLYRTDTQYF.

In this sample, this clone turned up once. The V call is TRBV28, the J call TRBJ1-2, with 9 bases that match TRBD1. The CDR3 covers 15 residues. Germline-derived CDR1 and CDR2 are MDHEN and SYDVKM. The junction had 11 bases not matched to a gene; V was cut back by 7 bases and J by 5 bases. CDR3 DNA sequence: TGTGCCAGCACCTCGGGACAGGGATCCCCTTATGGCTACACCTTC. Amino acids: CASTSGQGSPYGYTF.

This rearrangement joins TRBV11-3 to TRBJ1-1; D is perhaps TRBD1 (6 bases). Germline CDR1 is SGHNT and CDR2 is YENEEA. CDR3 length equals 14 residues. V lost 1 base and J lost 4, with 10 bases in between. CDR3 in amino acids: CASSLGRGSTEAFF. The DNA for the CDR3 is TGTGCCAGCAGCTTAGGTAGGGGGTCCACTGAAGCTTTCTTT.

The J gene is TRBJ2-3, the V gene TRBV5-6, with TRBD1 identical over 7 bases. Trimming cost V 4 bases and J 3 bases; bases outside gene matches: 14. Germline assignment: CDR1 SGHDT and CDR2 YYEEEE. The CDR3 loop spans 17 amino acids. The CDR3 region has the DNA TGTGCCAGCAGCCCCGGACGAGGGGGCGCGAGGACAGATACGCAGTATTTT. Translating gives CASSPGRGGARTDTQYF.

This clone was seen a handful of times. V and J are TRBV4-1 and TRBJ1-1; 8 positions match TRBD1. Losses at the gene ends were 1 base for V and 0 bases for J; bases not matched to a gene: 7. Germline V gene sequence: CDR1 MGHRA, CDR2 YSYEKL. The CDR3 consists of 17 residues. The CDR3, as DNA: TGCGCCAGCAGCCAAGCCTCGACAGGGGTCATGAACACTGAAGCTTTCTTT. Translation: CASSQASTGVMNTEAFF.

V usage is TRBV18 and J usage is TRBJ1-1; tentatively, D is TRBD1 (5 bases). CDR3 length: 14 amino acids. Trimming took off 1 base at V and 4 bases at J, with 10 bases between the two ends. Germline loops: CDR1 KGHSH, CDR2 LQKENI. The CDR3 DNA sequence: TGTGCCAGCTCACCACAGGGGAGGGCCACTGAAGCTTTCTTT. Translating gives CASSPQGRATEAFF.

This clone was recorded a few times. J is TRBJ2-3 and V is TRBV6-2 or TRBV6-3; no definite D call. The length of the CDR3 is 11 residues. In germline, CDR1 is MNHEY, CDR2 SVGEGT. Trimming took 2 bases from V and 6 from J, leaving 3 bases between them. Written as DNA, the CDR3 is TGTGCCAGCAGTTACCTCGATACGCAGTATTTT. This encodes CASSYLDTQYF.

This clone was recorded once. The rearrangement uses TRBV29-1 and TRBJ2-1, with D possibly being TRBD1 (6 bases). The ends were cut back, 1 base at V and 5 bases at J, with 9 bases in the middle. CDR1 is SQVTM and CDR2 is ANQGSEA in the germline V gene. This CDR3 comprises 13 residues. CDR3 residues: CSVEAWTDNEQFF. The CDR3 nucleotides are TGCAGCGTTGAAGCCTGGACAGACAATGAGCAGTTCTTC.

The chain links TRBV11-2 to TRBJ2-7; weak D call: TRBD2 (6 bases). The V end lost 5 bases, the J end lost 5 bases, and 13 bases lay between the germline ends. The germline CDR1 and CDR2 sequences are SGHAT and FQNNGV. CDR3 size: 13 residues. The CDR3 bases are TGTGCCAGCAGCCCCCGGCCGGGGGACGAGCAGTACGTC. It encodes CASSPRPGDEQYV.

Written as DNA, the CDR3 is TGTGCCAGCAGTGAAGGCGGTAGCCTGAACAATGAGCAGTTCTTC. Translated, it gives CASSEGGSLNNEQFF. This rearrangement joins TRBV2 to TRBJ2-1; D is ambiguous. Trimming removed 1 base at V and 5 bases at J, with 12 bases between. Germline V gene data show CDR1 as SNHLY and CDR2 as FYNNEI. The CDR3 is made up of 15 amino acids. Full variable domain (outside the CDR3, taken from reference TRBV2 and TRBJ2-1): EPEVTQTPSHQVTQMGQEVILRCVPISNHLYFYWYRQILGQKVEFLVSFYNNEISEKSEIFDDQFSVERPDGSNFTLKIRSTKLEDSAMYFCASSEGGSLNNEQFFGPGTRLTVL.

CDR3 bases: TGTGCCAGTAGTCCGAGGACAGGGAGTTCAGCTAATGAAAAACTGTTTTTT. It encodes CASSPRTGSSANEKLFF. The chain recombines TRBV19 with TRBJ1-4; 8 nucleotides align to TRBD1. Germline V CDR1 and CDR2: LNHDA, SQIVND (reference sequence). Trimming took 5 bases from V and 3 from J; bases not matched to a gene: 11. The CDR3 contains 17 residues.

CDR3 sequence: CASRDQGSNYGYTF. CDR3 coding DNA: TGTGCCAGCAGAGACCAGGGTTCTAACTATGGCTACACCTTC. The chain combines TRBV28 with TRBJ1-2; a possible D gene is TRBD1 (5 bases). Germline CDR1 is MDHEN and CDR2 is SYDVKM. V was pared by 6 bases and J by 0 bases, with 11 bases between. This CDR3 is built from 14 residues.

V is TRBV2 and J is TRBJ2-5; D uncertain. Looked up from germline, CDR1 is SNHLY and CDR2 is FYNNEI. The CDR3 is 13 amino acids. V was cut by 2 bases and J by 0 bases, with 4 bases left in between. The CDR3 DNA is TGTGCCAGCAGTGAAAACTACCAAGAGACCCAGTACTTC. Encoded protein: CASSENYQETQYF.

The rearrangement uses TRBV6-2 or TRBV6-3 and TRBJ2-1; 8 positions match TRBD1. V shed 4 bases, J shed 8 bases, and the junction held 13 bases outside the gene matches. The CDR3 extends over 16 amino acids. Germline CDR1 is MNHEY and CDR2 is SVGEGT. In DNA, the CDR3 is TGTGCCAGCAGTTCACGGACAGGGAAAACAATATATGAGCAGTTCTTC. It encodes CASSSRTGKTIYEQFF.